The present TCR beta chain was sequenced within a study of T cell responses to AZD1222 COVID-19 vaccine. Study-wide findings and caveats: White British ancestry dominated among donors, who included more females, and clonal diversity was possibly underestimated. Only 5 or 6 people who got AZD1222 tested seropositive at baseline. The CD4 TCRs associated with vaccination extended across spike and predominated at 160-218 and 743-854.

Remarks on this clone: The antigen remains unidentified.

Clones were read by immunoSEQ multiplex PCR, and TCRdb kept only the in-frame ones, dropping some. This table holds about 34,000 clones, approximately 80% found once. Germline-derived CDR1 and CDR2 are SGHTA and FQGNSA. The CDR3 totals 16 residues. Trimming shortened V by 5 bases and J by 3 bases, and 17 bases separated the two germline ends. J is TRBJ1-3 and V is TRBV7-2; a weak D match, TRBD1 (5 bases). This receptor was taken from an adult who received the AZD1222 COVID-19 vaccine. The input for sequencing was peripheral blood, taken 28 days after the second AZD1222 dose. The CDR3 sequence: CASSTQPGGVGNTIYF. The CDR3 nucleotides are TGTGCCAGCAGCACTCAGCCTGGGGGGGTTGGAAACACCATATATTTT.